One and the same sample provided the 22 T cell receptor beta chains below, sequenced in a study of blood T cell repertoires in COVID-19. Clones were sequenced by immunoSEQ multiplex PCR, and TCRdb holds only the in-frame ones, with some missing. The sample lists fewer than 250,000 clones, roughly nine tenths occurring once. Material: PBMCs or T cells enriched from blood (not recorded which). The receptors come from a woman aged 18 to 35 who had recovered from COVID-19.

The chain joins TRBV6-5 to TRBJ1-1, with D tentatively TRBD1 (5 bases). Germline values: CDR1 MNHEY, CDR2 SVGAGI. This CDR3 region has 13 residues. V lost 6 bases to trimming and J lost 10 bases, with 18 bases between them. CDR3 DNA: TGTGCCAGCAGACCTCCCGCGGGGCGGGGAGCTTTCTTT. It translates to CASRPPAGRGAFF.

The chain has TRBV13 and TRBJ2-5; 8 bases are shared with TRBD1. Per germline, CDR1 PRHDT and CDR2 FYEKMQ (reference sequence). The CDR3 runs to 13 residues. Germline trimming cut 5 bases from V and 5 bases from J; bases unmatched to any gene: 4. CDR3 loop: CASSLRTGETQYF. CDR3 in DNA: TGTGCCAGCAGCCTTCGGACAGGGGAGACCCAGTACTTC.

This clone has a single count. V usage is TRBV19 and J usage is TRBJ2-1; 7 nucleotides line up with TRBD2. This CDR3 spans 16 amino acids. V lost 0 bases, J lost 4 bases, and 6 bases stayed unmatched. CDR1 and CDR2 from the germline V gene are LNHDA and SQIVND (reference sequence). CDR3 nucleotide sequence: TGTGCCAGTAGTATAGATTATCGGGGGGTGTACAATGAGCAGTTCTTC. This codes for CASSIDYRGVYNEQFF.

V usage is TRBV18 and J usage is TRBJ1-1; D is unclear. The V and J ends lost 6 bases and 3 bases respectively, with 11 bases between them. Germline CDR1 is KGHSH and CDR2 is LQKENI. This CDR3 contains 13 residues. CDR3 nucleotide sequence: TGTGCCAGCTCTTCGGGTACCGACACTGAAGCTTTCTTT. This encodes CASSSGTDTEAFF.

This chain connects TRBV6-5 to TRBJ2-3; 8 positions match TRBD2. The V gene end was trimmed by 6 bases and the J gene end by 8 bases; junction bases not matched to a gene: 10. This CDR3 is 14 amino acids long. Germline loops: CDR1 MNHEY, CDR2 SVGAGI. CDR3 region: CASRPGGQGGTQYF. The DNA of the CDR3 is TGTGCCAGCAGACCGGGGGGGCAGGGAGGTACGCAGTATTTT.

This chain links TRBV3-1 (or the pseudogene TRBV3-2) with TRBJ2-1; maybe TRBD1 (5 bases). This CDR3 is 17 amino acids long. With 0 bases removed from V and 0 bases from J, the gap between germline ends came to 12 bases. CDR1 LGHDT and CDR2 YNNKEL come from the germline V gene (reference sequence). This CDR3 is CASSQDIKGPSYNEQFF. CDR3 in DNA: TGTGCCAGCAGCCAAGATATTAAGGGGCCCTCCTACAATGAGCAGTTCTTC.

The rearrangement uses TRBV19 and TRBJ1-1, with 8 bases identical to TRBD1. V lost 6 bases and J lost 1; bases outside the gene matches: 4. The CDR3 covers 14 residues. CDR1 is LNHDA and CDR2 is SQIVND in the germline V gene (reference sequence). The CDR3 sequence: CASRLDRGNTEAFF. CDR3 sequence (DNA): TGTGCCAGTAGGCTAGACAGGGGGAACACTGAAGCTTTCTTT.

In DNA form, the CDR3 reads TGTGCCAGCAGCAGGACAGGGGATGGCGAAAAACTGTTTTTT. It specifies CASSRTGDGEKLFF. J is TRBJ1-4 and V is TRBV7-9; 9 bases are a match to TRBD1. The germline CDR1 and CDR2 sequences are SEHNR and FQNEAQ (reference sequence). This CDR3 spans 14 amino acids. J gave up 8 bases and V 5 bases, and 6 bases lay outside the gene matches.

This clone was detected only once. In DNA, the CDR3 is TGTGCCCCCTACCAAGGGGAAGCTAACTATGGCTACACCTTC. It translates to CAPYQGEANYGYTF. The chain is built from TRBV2 and TRBJ1-2; perhaps TRBD1 as D (5 bases). V lost 11 bases and J lost 0, with 16 bases in between. The CDR3 totals 14 residues. The germline CDR1 and CDR2 sequences are SNHLY and FYNNEI.

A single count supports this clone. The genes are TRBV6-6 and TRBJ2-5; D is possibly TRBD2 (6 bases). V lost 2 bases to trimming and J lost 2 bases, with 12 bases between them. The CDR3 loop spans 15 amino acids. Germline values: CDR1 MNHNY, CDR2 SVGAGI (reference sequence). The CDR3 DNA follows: TGTGCCAGCAGTTACCCCACTGCGGGGCAAGAGACCCAGTACTTC. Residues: CASSYPTAGQETQYF.

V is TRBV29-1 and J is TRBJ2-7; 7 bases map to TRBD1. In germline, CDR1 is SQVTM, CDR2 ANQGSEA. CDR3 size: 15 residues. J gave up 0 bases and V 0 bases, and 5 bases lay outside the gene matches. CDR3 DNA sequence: TGCAGCGTTGAAGATAGGGCAGGGGGCTCCTACGAGCAGTACTTC. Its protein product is CSVEDRAGGSYEQYF.

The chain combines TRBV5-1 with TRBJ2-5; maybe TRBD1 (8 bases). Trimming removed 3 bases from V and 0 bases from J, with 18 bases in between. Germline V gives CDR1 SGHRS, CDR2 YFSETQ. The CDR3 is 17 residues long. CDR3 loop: CASSSPTGGGNQETQYF. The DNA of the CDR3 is TGCGCCAGCAGCTCACCCACAGGGGGGGGAAACCAAGAGACCCAGTACTTC.

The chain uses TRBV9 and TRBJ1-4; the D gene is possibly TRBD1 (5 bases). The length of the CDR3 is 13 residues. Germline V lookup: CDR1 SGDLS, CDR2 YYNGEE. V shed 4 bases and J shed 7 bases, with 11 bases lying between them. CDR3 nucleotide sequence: TGTGCCAGCAGCCAAGATCAGGGTGAAAAACTGTTTTTT. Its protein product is CASSQDQGEKLFF.

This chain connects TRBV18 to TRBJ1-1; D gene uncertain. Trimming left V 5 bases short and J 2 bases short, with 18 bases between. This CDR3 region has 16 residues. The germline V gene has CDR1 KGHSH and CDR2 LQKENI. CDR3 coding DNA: TGTGCCAGCTCAGCGCGGGAACCCGATTTAAACACTGAAGCTTTCTTT. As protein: CASSAREPDLNTEAFF.

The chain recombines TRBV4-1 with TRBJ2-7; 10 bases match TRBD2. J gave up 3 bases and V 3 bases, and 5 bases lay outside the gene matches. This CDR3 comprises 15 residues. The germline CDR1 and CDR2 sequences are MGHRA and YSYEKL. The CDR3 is CASSHSLAGVYEQYF. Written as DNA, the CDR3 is TGCGCCAGCAGCCATTCGCTAGCGGGGGTCTACGAGCAGTACTTC.

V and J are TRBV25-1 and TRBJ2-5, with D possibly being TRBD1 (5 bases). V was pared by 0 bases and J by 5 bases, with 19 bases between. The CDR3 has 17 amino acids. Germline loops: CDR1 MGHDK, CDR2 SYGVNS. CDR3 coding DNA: TGTGCCAGCAGTGAATATTGGGTCATAGGGGTCGGGGAGACCCAGTACTTC. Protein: CASSEYWVIGVGETQYF.

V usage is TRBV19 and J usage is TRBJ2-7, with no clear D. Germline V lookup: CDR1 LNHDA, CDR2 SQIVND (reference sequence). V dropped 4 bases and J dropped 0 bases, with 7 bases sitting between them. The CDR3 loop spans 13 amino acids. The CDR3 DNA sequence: TGTGCCAGTAGTAGAGTATCCTCCTACGAGCAGTACTTC. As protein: CASSRVSSYEQYF. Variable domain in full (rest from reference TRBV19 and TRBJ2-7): DGGITQSPKYLFRKEGQNVTLSCEQNLNHDAMYWYRQDPGQGLRLIYYSQIVNDFQKGDIAEGYSVSREKKESFPLTVTSAQKNPTAFYLCASSRVSSYEQYFGPGTRLTVT.

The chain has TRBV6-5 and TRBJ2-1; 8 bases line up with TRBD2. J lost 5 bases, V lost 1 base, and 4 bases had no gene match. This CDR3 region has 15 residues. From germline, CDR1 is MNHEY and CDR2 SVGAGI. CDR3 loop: CASSYLRGGNNEQFF. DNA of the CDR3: TGTGCCAGCAGTTACTTACGGGGGGGCAACAATGAGCAGTTCTTC.

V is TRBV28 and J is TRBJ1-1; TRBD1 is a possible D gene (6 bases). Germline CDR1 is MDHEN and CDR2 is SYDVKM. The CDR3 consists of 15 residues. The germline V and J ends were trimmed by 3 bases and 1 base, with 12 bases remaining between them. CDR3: CASSLQGPGNTEAFF. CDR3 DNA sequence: TGTGCCAGCAGTTTGCAGGGGCCTGGGAACACTGAAGCTTTCTTT. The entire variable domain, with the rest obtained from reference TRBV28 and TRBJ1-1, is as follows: DVKVTQSSRYLVKRTGEKVFLECVQDMDHENMFWYRQDPGLGLRLIYFSYDVKMKEKGDIPEGYSVSREKKERFSLILESASTNQTSMYLCASSLQGPGNTEAFFGQGTRLTVV.

The CDR3 DNA reads TGCGCCAGCAGCTTATCGCCCGTAGCACGGAGCTCTGGAAACACCATATATTTT. Its protein product is CASSLSPVARSSGNTIYF. V and J are TRBV5-1 and TRBJ1-3; no clear D. Trimming took off 2 bases at V and 0 bases at J, with 18 bases between the two ends. From germline, CDR1 is SGHRS and CDR2 YFSETQ. CDR3 length equals 18 residues.

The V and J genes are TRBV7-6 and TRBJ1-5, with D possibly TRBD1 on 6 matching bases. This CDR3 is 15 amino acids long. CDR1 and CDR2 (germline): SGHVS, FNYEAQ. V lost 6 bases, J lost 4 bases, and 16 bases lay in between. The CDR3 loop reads CASSPTGYPNQPQHF. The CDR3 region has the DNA TGTGCCAGCAGTCCAACAGGGTATCCTAATCAGCCCCAGCATTTT.

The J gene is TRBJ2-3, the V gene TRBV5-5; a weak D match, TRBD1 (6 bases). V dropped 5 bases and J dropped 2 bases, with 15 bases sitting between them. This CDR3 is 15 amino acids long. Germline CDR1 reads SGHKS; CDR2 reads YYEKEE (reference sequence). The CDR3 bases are TGTGCCAGCAGACTACCAGGGGACAACACAGATACGCAGTATTTT. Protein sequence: CASRLPGDNTDTQYF.